This record looks at one T cell receptor beta chain sequence and its context. The data belong to a study of blood T cell repertoires in COVID-19. Study as a whole: Collection of acute and convalescent COVID-19 samples took place in the United States, Italy and Spain. Sample material is recorded as cDNA or gDNA derived from T cells, B-cell-depleted T cells, or PBMCs.

Assay: immunoSEQ multiplex PCR; the TCRdb copy retains only in-frame clones and omits some. The sample contains 190,000 or so clones, about 86% of which appear only once. V shed 2 bases and J shed 4 bases, with 6 bases lying between them. Germline assignment: CDR1 GTSNPN and CDR2 SVGIG (reference sequence). There are 12 residues in the CDR3. The receptor was derived from a man in his sixties who had recovered from COVID-19. The chain has TRBV30 and TRBJ2-1; D call uncertain. Sequenced material: peripheral blood. This CDR3 reads CAWSPVYNEQFF. The CDR3 DNA reads as TGTGCCTGGAGTCCAGTATACAATGAGCAGTTCTTC.